The next 20 T cell receptor beta chains were all read from a single sample in a study of long-term antiretroviral therapy in people with HIV. Runs used v3.0 of the immunoSEQ assay and were done at survey level. Only in-frame clones appear in the TCRdb table, and some are missing; sequencing was by immunoSEQ multiplex PCR. Of approximately 31,000 clones listed, more than 60% are singletons. This sample comprised unsorted PBMCs, obtained 3.1 years after starting antiretroviral therapy. The receptors were sampled from a woman aged 45 to 65 with HIV.

The chain carries TRBV30 and TRBJ1-1; 8 positions match TRBD1. This CDR3 region has 15 residues. Trimming took 1 base from V and 0 from J; bases not matched to a gene: 4. CDR1 GTSNPN and CDR2 SVGIG come from the germline V gene (reference sequence). The CDR3 nucleotides are TGTGCCTGGAGTGGAACAGGGGGGTTGAACACTGAAGCTTTCTTT. Amino acids: CAWSGTGGLNTEAFF.

V gene TRBV7-9 combines with J gene TRBJ2-5, with D uncertain. Germline loops: CDR1 SEHNR, CDR2 FQNEAQ (reference sequence). Deletions cut 3 bases from V and 5 bases from J, with 13 bases between. This CDR3 has 14 residues. This chain's CDR3 is CASSFFSSPETQYF. The CDR3 DNA reads as TGTGCCAGCAGCTTTTTTTCCAGCCCGGAGACCCAGTACTTC.

This chain uses TRBV11-2 with TRBJ2-1; no firm D call. The CDR3 runs 12 residues. Germline lookup yields CDR1 SGHAT and CDR2 FQNNGV. V dropped 0 bases and J dropped 12 bases, with 9 bases sitting between them. CDR3 sequence reads: CASSLEPRSQFF. The CDR3 bases are TGTGCCAGCAGCTTAGAGCCTAGATCGCAGTTCTTC.

J is TRBJ1-2 and V is TRBV19; D is uncertain. Germline V gene lookup returns CDR1 LNHDA and CDR2 SQIVND (reference sequence). The V end was cut by 7 bases, the J end by 0 bases, with 15 bases between. The length of the CDR3 is 15 residues. This chain's CDR3 is CASMAVDRSNYGYTF. The CDR3 coding sequence is TGTGCCAGTATGGCCGTGGATAGGTCTAACTATGGCTACACCTTC. Drawing the rest from reference TRBV19 and TRBJ1-2, the complete variable domain is DGGITQSPKYLFRKEGQNVTLSCEQNLNHDAMYWYRQDPGQGLRLIYYSQIVNDFQKGDIAEGYSVSREKKESFPLTVTSAQKNPTAFYLCASMAVDRSNYGYTFGSGTRLTVV.

The V call is TRBV2, the J call TRBJ1-5; 7 bases fit TRBD1. CDR1 and CDR2 (germline): SNHLY, FYNNEI. The CDR3 loop spans 15 amino acids. V shed 6 bases, J shed 3 bases, and the junction held 8 bases outside the gene matches. CDR3 coding DNA: TGTGCCAGCAGCGGACAGGCCCGCGACAATCAGCCCCAGCATTTT. It encodes CASSGQARDNQPQHF. The full variable domain, its missing parts supplied by reference TRBV2 and TRBJ1-5, is EPEVTQTPSHQVTQMGQEVILRCVPISNHLYFYWYRQILGQKVEFLVSFYNNEISEKSEIFDDQFSVERPDGSNFTLKIRSTKLEDSAMYFCASSGQARDNQPQHFGDGTRLSIL.

The gene calls are TRBV5-1 and TRBJ2-7; D is perhaps TRBD1 (6 bases). This CDR3 is built from 12 residues. Germline-derived CDR1 and CDR2 are SGHRS and YFSETQ. Deletions cut 5 bases from V and 6 bases from J, with 12 bases between. CDR3 in DNA: TGCGCCAGCAGTTTACAGGGTGGCGAGCAGTACTTC. It translates to CASSLQGGEQYF.

Written as DNA, the CDR3 is TGTGCCAGCAGCCTTCGGGGACAGGGGCCCTCCGAGCAGTACTTC. The encoded protein is CASSLRGQGPSEQYF. This chain connects TRBV7-3 to TRBJ2-7; 10 bases agree with TRBD1. The CDR3 has 15 amino acids. Germline trimming cut 5 bases from V and 6 bases from J; bases unmatched to any gene: 10. Germline lookup yields CDR1 SGHTA and CDR2 FQGTGA.

The V call is TRBV5-4, the J call TRBJ1-1; 12 positions agree with TRBD1. Germline V gene sequence: CDR1 SGHNT, CDR2 YYREEE (reference sequence). The CDR3 covers 17 residues. Losses at the gene ends were 6 bases for V and 0 bases for J; bases not matched to a gene: 9. CDR3 sequence: CASTKGQGAPMNTEAFF. CDR3 DNA: TGTGCCAGCACTAAGGGACAGGGGGCCCCTATGAACACTGAAGCTTTCTTT.

This chain uses TRBV9 with TRBJ1-2; the match to TRBD1 covers 10 bases. Germline V gene lookup returns CDR1 SGDLS and CDR2 YYNGEE. The CDR3 is made up of 16 amino acids. With 4 bases clipped from V and 8 bases from J, the junction kept 14 bases outside the gene matches. The CDR3 protein is CASSPRDRGSTKGYTF. In nucleotides, the CDR3 is TGTGCCAGCAGCCCCCGGGACAGGGGTTCTACGAAAGGCTACACCTTC.

J is TRBJ2-3 and V is TRBV6-5; 13 bases are a match to TRBD2. Germline V lookup: CDR1 MNHEY, CDR2 SVGAGI. Trimming removed 4 bases from V and 9 bases from J; junction bases left unmatched: 10. The CDR3 length is 16 residues. This CDR3 reads CASSSAGGLAGVTQYF. The CDR3 bases are TGTGCCAGCAGTTCTGCTGGTGGACTAGCGGGGGTAACGCAGTATTTT.

The V call is TRBV9, the J call TRBJ2-1; D is unclear. Germline V gene data show CDR1 as SGDLS and CDR2 as YYNGEE. V lost 1 base and J 10 bases, leaving 6 bases between the germline ends. The CDR3 sequence is 11 residues long. The CDR3 loop is CASSVLEEQFF. The CDR3 nucleotides read TGTGCCAGCAGCGTACTCGAAGAGCAGTTCTTC.

CDR3 sequence (DNA): TGTGCCAGCAGTTACTCGAAGTACGGCCCAGATACGCAGTATTTT. Translating gives CASSYSKYGPDTQYF. The gene calls are TRBV6-6 and TRBJ2-3; D is undetermined. The CDR3 has 15 residues. Trimming took 0 bases from V and 4 from J, leaving 11 bases between them. Germline loops: CDR1 MNHNY, CDR2 SVGAGI (reference sequence).

The V and J genes are TRBV9 and TRBJ1-2, with 7 bases fitting TRBD1. Germline V gene data show CDR1 as SGDLS and CDR2 as YYNGEE. This CDR3 is built from 14 residues. J lost 0 bases, V lost 4 bases, and 3 bases had no gene match. The CDR3 coding sequence is TGTGCCAGCAGCTCAGGGGGGCCTAACTATGGCTACACCTTC. Protein sequence: CASSSGGPNYGYTF. Drawing the rest from reference TRBV9 and TRBJ1-2, the complete variable domain is DSGVTQTPKHLITATGQRVTLRCSPRSGDLSVYWYQQSLDQGLQFLIQYYNGEERAKGNILERFSAQQFPDLHSELNLSSLELGDSALYFCASSSGGPNYGYTFGSGTRLTVV.

This clone was seen a single time. The gene calls are TRBV6-5 and TRBJ1-2; 7 positions agree with TRBD1. The V gene's germline CDR1 is MNHEY and CDR2 SVGAGI. There are 14 residues in the CDR3. V shed 2 bases and J 6 bases; nucleotides not matched to a gene: 6. In nucleotides, the CDR3 is TGTGCCAGCAGTTACGGGACAGTGCTCGATGGCTACACCTTC. Translation gives CASSYGTVLDGYTF.

The V call is TRBV2, the J call TRBJ2-3; the D call may be TRBD1 or TRBD2 (6 bases each). Trimming stripped 6 bases from V and 0 bases from J, with 19 bases between. CDR1 is SNHLY and CDR2 is FYNNEI in the germline V gene. The CDR3 is 17 amino acids. The CDR3 sequence: CASSSWGALHSTDTQYF. The CDR3 nucleotides are TGTGCCAGCAGCTCATGGGGGGCCTTGCATAGCACAGATACGCAGTATTTT. Complete variable domain (other parts from reference TRBV2 and TRBJ2-3): EPEVTQTPSHQVTQMGQEVILRCVPISNHLYFYWYRQILGQKVEFLVSFYNNEISEKSEIFDDQFSVERPDGSNFTLKIRSTKLEDSAMYFCASSSWGALHSTDTQYFGPGTRLTVL.

The genes are TRBV7-3 and TRBJ1-1; D is unclear. Per germline, CDR1 SGHTA and CDR2 FQGTGA. CDR3 length: 14 residues. Trimming pared 5 bases from V and 1 base from J, leaving 11 bases between. The DNA for the CDR3 is TGTGCCAGCAGCCTAGGGCCGAAGAACACTGAAGCTTTCTTT. Its translation: CASSLGPKNTEAFF.

The CDR3 DNA reads as TGTGCCAGCAGCTCGGGGACGGGACCCTACGAGCAGTACTTC. The encoded protein is CASSSGTGPYEQYF. The V call is TRBV11-2, the J call TRBJ2-7; the D gene could be TRBD1 or TRBD2 (5 bases each). V was trimmed by 4 bases and J by 2 bases, leaving 12 bases between them. This CDR3 comprises 14 residues. Germline V lookup: CDR1 SGHAT, CDR2 FQNNGV.

The V gene is TRBV7-3, the J gene TRBJ2-7; 7 bases map to TRBD2. From germline, CDR1 is SGHTA and CDR2 FQGTGA. The CDR3 covers 14 residues. V shed 5 bases and J 2 bases; nucleotides not matched to a gene: 6. The CDR3 DNA sequence: TGTGCCAGCAGCCCCCGGGAGGCCACCTACGAGCAGTACGTC. As protein: CASSPREATYEQYV.

This chain connects TRBV7-9 to TRBJ2-7, with D uncertain. The germline V gene encodes CDR1 SEHNR and CDR2 FQNEAQ (reference sequence). The V end was cut by 1 base, the J end by 0 bases, with 10 bases between. The CDR3 length is 15 residues. CDR3 region: CASSLDTLYSYEQYF. The CDR3 bases are TGTGCCAGCAGCTTAGACACACTCTACTCCTACGAGCAGTACTTC. The complete variable domain, with remaining parts taken from reference TRBV7-9 and TRBJ2-7, reads DTGVSQNPRHKITKRGQNVTFRCDPISEHNRLYWYRQTLGQGPEFLTYFQNEAQLEKSRLLSDRFSAERPKGSFSTLEIQRTEQGDSAMYLCASSLDTLYSYEQYFGPGTRLTVT.

V is TRBV5-1 and J is TRBJ2-2, with D perhaps assigned TRBD1 or TRBD2 (6 bases each). The CDR3 sequence is 14 residues long. The V gene lost 7 bases and the J gene lost 4 bases, with 14 bases spanning the gap. Looked up from germline, CDR1 is SGHRS and CDR2 is YFSETQ. CDR3 in DNA: TGCGCCAGCGAGGGGGGAAGCGGCACCGGGGAGCTGTTTTTT. It is translated as CASEGGSGTGELFF.